A selection of T cell receptor beta chains follows, all from one sample in a study of HIV-infected patients and healthy controls. TCRdb itself ran the 5' RACE reads through MiXCR, one entry per CDR3 protein. There are 8,100 or so distinct CDR3 sequences in the sample; 9.3% occur only once, and over 15% lies in the top ten. The sequencing here drew on blood, taken before antiretroviral therapy. All receptors derive from an adult with HIV infection. The CDR3 runs from the conserved cysteine through the conserved F or W. The order of the fields is D gene, clone size, V gene, J gene, CDR3 protein, CDR3 DNA. The D gene is left open where the match is weak. A row's size may be missing; if present it is once, few, many or a size class.

d_call: NA
clone_size: few
v_call: TRBV12-3/TRBV12-4
j_call: TRBJ2-5
cdr3_aa: CASRRGRETQYF
cdr3_nt: TGTGCCAGCAGACGTGGTCGGGAGACCCAGTACTTC

d_call: TRBD1
clone_size: many
v_call: TRBV4-1
j_call: TRBJ2-2
cdr3_aa: CASSRGQGNTGELFF
cdr3_nt: TGCGCCAGCAGCCGCGGACAGGGGAACACCGGGGAGCTGTTTTTT

d_call: NA
clone_size: many
v_call: TRBV28
j_call: TRBJ2-1
cdr3_aa: CASSLYPQGSYNEQFF
cdr3_nt: TGTGCCAGCAGTTTATATCCACAGGGATCCTACAATGAGCAGTTCTTC

d_call: NA
clone_size: many
v_call: TRBV27
j_call: TRBJ2-7
cdr3_aa: CASSSGVKGSYEQYF
cdr3_nt: TGTGCCAGCAGCTCCGGAGTAAAGGGCTCCTACGAGCAGTACTTC

d_call: NA
clone_size: NA
v_call: TRBV27
j_call: TRBJ2-3
cdr3_aa: CASSLSTVPDTQYF
cdr3_nt: TGTGCCAGCAGTTTATCGACGGTCCCAGATACGCAGTATTTT

d_call: TRBD2
clone_size: NA
v_call: TRBV4-1
j_call: TRBJ2-3
cdr3_aa: CASSPASGVRTDTQYF
cdr3_nt: TGCGCCAGCAGCCCCGCTAGCGGGGTCCGCACAGATACGCAGTATTTT

d_call: TRBD2
clone_size: medium-sized
v_call: TRBV5-1
j_call: TRBJ2-1
cdr3_aa: CASSYLAGSYNEQFF
cdr3_nt: TGCGCCAGCAGTTACCTAGCGGGGAGTTACAATGAGCAGTTCTTC

d_call: NA
clone_size: medium-sized
v_call: TRBV3-1
j_call: TRBJ2-7
cdr3_aa: CASSQDWQDGSEQYF
cdr3_nt: TGTGCCAGCAGCCAAGATTGGCAGGACGGCTCCGAGCAGTACTTC

d_call: TRBD1
clone_size: many
v_call: TRBV3-1
j_call: TRBJ1-2
cdr3_aa: CASSQGDSNYGYTF
cdr3_nt: TGTGCCAGCAGCCAAGGGGACAGCAACTATGGCTACACCTTC

d_call: NA
clone_size: many
v_call: TRBV7-9
j_call: TRBJ1-5
cdr3_aa: CASSLAGSSNQPQHF
cdr3_nt: TGTGCCAGCAGCTTAGCCGGTAGTAGCAATCAGCCCCAGCATTTT

d_call: TRBD2
clone_size: medium-sized
v_call: TRBV27
j_call: TRBJ2-7
cdr3_aa: CASSSTSGVYEQYF
cdr3_nt: TGTGCCAGCAGTTCAACTAGCGGGGTCTACGAGCAGTACTTC

d_call: NA
clone_size: NA
v_call: TRBV6-1
j_call: TRBJ2-1
cdr3_aa: CASSAGQHNEQFF
cdr3_nt: TGTGCCAGCAGTGCAGGACAGCACAATGAGCAGTTCTTC

d_call: NA
clone_size: few
v_call: TRBV5-1
j_call: TRBJ1-5
cdr3_aa: CASSLATGDTNQPQHF
cdr3_nt: TGCGCCAGCAGCTTGGCGACAGGCGATACCAATCAGCCCCAGCATTTT

d_call: TRBD1
clone_size: many
v_call: TRBV23-1
j_call: TRBJ1-5
cdr3_aa: CASSQDPGTGANQPQHF
cdr3_nt: TGCGCCAGCAGTCAAGACCCCGGGACAGGGGCTAATCAGCCCCAGCATTTT

d_call: NA
clone_size: few
v_call: TRBV6-6
j_call: TRBJ1-1
cdr3_aa: CASSSNQPNTEAFF
cdr3_nt: TGTGCCAGCAGCTCAAACCAGCCGAACACTGAAGCTTTCTTT

d_call: NA
clone_size: medium-sized
v_call: TRBV28
j_call: TRBJ1-5
cdr3_aa: CASRLGPSSNQPQHF
cdr3_nt: TGTGCCAGCAGATTGGGTCCGAGTAGCAATCAGCCCCAGCATTTT

d_call: NA
clone_size: many
v_call: TRBV18
j_call: TRBJ2-1
cdr3_aa: CASSLTVYGQFF
cdr3_nt: TGTGCCAGCTCACTGACAGTTTATGGGCAGTTCTTC

d_call: TRBD1
clone_size: many
v_call: TRBV7-8
j_call: TRBJ1-4
cdr3_aa: CASSITRDRAEKLFF
cdr3_nt: TGTGCCAGCAGCATAACGCGGGACAGGGCTGAAAAACTGTTTTTT

d_call: TRBD1
clone_size: large
v_call: TRBV7-9
j_call: TRBJ2-7
cdr3_aa: CASSGIQGAESSYEQYF
cdr3_nt: TGTGCCAGCAGCGGGATACAGGGGGCAGAGAGCTCCTACGAGCAGTACTTC

d_call: NA
clone_size: many
v_call: TRBV29-1
j_call: TRBJ2-7
cdr3_aa: CSVRGSGYEQYF
cdr3_nt: TGCAGCGTCCGAGGGTCGGGGTACGAGCAGTACTTC

d_call: TRBD1
clone_size: many
v_call: TRBV20-1
j_call: TRBJ1-1
cdr3_aa: CSASPGTGGTEAFF
cdr3_nt: TGCAGTGCCAGTCCCGGGACAGGGGGCACTGAAGCTTTCTTT

d_call: TRBD2
clone_size: many
v_call: TRBV7-3
j_call: TRBJ2-1
cdr3_aa: CASSLGGLAGTNEQFF
cdr3_nt: TGTGCCAGCAGCTTAGGCGGACTAGCGGGAACCAATGAGCAGTTCTTC

d_call: TRBD1
clone_size: many
v_call: TRBV6-4
j_call: TRBJ1-6
cdr3_aa: CASSDGTGVNSPLHF
cdr3_nt: TGTGCCAGCAGTGACGGAACAGGGGTGAATTCACCCCTCCACTTT

d_call: NA
clone_size: many
v_call: TRBV20-1
j_call: TRBJ2-3
cdr3_aa: CSAWAGLDTQYF
cdr3_nt: TGCAGTGCGTGGGCGGGGCTAGATACGCAGTATTTT

d_call: NA
clone_size: many
v_call: TRBV3-1
j_call: TRBJ1-2
cdr3_aa: CASSQESGRGGYTF
cdr3_nt: TGTGCCAGCAGCCAAGAATCTGGCAGAGGTGGCTACACCTTC

d_call: NA
clone_size: NA
v_call: TRBV4-2
j_call: TRBJ2-2
cdr3_aa: CASSQVGGTQNTGELFF
cdr3_nt: TGTGCCAGCAGCCAAGTAGGCGGGACACAGAACACCGGGGAGCTGTTTTTT

d_call: NA
clone_size: medium-sized
v_call: TRBV6-1
j_call: TRBJ2-7
cdr3_aa: CASRLPGEGYEQYF
cdr3_nt: TGTGCCAGCAGACTCCCAGGGGAGGGCTACGAGCAGTACTTC

d_call: TRBD2
clone_size: many
v_call: TRBV5-1
j_call: TRBJ2-7
cdr3_aa: CASSLRTSDFYEQYF
cdr3_nt: TGCGCCAGCAGCTTGAGGACTAGCGATTTCTACGAGCAGTACTTC

d_call: TRBD1
clone_size: medium-sized
v_call: TRBV18
j_call: TRBJ2-7
cdr3_aa: CASSPRQGVYEQYF
cdr3_nt: TGTGCCAGCTCACCACGGCAGGGGGTTTACGAGCAGTACTTC

d_call: NA
clone_size: many
v_call: TRBV5-1
j_call: TRBJ2-7
cdr3_aa: CATTDGSVGEQYF
cdr3_nt: TGCGCCACTACGGACGGATCCGTAGGGGAGCAGTACTTC

d_call: NA
clone_size: many
v_call: TRBV20-1
j_call: TRBJ2-7
cdr3_aa: CSARGGTPYEQYF
cdr3_nt: TGCAGTGCTAGAGGAGGGACTCCCTACGAGCAGTACTTC

d_call: TRBD2
clone_size: many
v_call: TRBV16
j_call: TRBJ2-1
cdr3_aa: CASSRLAGGPSEQFF
cdr3_nt: TGTGCCAGCAGCCGTCTAGCGGGAGGGCCTAGTGAGCAGTTCTTC

d_call: TRBD2
clone_size: few
v_call: TRBV6-4
j_call: TRBJ2-3
cdr3_aa: CASSATAGGQDTQYF
cdr3_nt: TGTGCCAGCAGTGCCACAGCGGGGGGCCAAGATACGCAGTATTTT

d_call: NA
clone_size: medium-sized
v_call: TRBV29-1
j_call: TRBJ1-4
cdr3_aa: CSVISATNEKLFF
cdr3_nt: TGCAGCGTCATATCTGCAACTAATGAAAAACTGTTTTTT

d_call: TRBD1
clone_size: medium-sized
v_call: TRBV6-2/TRBV6-3
j_call: TRBJ2-7
cdr3_aa: CASSPGTGRYEQYF
cdr3_nt: TGTGCCAGCAGCCCCGGGACAGGGAGGTACGAGCAGTACTTC

d_call: TRBD1
clone_size: medium-sized
v_call: TRBV29-1
j_call: TRBJ2-1
cdr3_aa: CSLDRVGNEQFF
cdr3_nt: TGCAGCCTGGACAGGGTGGGGAATGAGCAGTTCTTC

d_call: NA
clone_size: many
v_call: TRBV28
j_call: TRBJ2-3
cdr3_aa: CASRGTPALEYSTDTQYF
cdr3_nt: TGTGCCAGCAGGGGAACTCCCGCCCTAGAGTATAGCACAGATACGCAGTATTTT

d_call: NA
clone_size: medium-sized
v_call: TRBV19
j_call: TRBJ2-3
cdr3_aa: CASKDHRTADTQYF
cdr3_nt: TGTGCCAGTAAAGACCATAGGACTGCAGATACGCAGTATTTT

d_call: TRBD1
clone_size: NA
v_call: TRBV5-1
j_call: TRBJ2-4
cdr3_aa: CASKPQGSGNIQYF
cdr3_nt: TGCGCCAGCAAACCACAGGGGTCGGGGAACATTCAGTACTTC

d_call: NA
clone_size: many
v_call: TRBV10-3
j_call: TRBJ2-5
cdr3_aa: CAISESMETQYF
cdr3_nt: TGTGCCATCAGTGAGTCGATGGAGACCCAGTACTTC

d_call: TRBD1
clone_size: medium-sized
v_call: TRBV28
j_call: TRBJ1-5
cdr3_aa: CASNPGQGGNQPQHF
cdr3_nt: TGTGCCAGCAACCCGGGACAGGGAGGCAATCAGCCCCAGCATTTT